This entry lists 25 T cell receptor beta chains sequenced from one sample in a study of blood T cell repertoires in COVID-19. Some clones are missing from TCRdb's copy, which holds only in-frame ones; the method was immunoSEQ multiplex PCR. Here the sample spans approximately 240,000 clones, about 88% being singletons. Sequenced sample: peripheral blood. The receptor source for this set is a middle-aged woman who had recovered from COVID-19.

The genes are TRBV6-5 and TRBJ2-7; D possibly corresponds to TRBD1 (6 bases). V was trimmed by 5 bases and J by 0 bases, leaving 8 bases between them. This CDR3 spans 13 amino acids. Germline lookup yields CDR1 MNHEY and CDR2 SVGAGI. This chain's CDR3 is CASSQGSSYEQYF. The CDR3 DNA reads TGTGCCAGCAGTCAGGGGAGCTCCTACGAGCAGTACTTC.

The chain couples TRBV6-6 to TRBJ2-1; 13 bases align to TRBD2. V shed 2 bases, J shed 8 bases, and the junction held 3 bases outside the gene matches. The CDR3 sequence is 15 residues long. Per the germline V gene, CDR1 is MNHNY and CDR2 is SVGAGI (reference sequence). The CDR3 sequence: CASSYTSGREHEQFF. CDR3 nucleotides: TGTGCCAGCAGTTACACTAGCGGGAGGGAACATGAGCAGTTCTTC.

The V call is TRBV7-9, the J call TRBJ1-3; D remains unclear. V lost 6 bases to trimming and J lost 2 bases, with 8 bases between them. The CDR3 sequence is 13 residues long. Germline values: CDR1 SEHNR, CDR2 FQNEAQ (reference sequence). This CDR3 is CASRTSTGNTIYF. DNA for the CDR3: TGTGCCAGCAGGACATCGACTGGAAACACCATATATTTT.

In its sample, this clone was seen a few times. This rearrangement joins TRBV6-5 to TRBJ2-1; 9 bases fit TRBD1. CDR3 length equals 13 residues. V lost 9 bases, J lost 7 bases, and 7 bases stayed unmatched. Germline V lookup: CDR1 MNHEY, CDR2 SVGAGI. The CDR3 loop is CASVRDRVNEQFF. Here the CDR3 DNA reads TGTGCCAGTGTACGGGACAGGGTAAATGAGCAGTTCTTC.

The CDR3 DNA is TGTGCCAGCAAACTAGCGGGGTCAGATACGCAGTATTTT. This sequence encodes CASKLAGSDTQYF. The chain couples TRBV5-4 to TRBJ2-3, with TRBD2 matching 10 bases. Germline values: CDR1 SGHNT, CDR2 YYREEE (reference sequence). This CDR3 has 13 amino acids. V dropped 6 bases and J dropped 4; count of bases not matched to a gene: 2.

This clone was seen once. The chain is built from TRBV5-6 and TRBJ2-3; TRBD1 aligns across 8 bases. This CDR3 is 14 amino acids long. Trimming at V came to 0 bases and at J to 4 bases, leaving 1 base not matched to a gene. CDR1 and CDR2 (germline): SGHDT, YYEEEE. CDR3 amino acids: CASSLGTGSDTQYF. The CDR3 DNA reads TGTGCCAGCAGCTTGGGGACAGGGTCAGATACGCAGTATTTT.

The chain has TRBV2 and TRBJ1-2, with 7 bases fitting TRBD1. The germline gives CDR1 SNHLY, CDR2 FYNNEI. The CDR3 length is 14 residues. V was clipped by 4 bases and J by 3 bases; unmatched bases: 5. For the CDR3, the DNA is TGTGCCAGCAGTGGACAGGGTTTCGACTATGGCTACACCTTC. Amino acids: CASSGQGFDYGYTF.

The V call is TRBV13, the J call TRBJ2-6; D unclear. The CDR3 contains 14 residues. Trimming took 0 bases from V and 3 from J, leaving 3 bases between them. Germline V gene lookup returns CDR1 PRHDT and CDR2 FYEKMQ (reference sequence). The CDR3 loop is CASSLGSGANVLTF. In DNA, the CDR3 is TGTGCCAGCAGCTTAGGTAGTGGGGCCAACGTCCTGACTTTC.

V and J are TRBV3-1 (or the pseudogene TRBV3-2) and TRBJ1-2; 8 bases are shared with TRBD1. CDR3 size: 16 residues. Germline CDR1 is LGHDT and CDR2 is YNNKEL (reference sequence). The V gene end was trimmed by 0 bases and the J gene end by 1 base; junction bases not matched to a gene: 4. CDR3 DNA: TGTGCCAGCAGCCAAGATCGGACAGGGAGTAACTATGGCTACACCTTC. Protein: CASSQDRTGSNYGYTF.

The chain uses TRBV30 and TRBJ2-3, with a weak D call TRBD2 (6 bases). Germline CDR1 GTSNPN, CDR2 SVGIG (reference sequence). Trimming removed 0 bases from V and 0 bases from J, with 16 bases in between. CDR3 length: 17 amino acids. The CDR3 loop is CAWSVPPSGPSTDTQYF. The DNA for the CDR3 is TGTGCCTGGAGTGTACCTCCCAGCGGGCCTAGCACAGATACGCAGTATTTT.

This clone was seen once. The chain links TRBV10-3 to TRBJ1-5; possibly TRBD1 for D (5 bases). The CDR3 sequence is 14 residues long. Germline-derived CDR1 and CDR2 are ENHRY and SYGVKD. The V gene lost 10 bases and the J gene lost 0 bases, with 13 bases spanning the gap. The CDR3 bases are TGTGCCACCCGGGGGGATTATAGCAATCAGCCCCAGCATTTT. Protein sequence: CATRGDYSNQPQHF.

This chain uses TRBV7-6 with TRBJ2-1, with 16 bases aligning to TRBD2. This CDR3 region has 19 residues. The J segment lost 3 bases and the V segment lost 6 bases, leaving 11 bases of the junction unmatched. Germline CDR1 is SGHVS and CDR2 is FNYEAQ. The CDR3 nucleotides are TGTGCCAGCAGTGGAACGGGACTAGCGGGAGGGCCGGTCTACAATGAGCAGTTCTTC. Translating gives CASSGTGLAGGPVYNEQFF.

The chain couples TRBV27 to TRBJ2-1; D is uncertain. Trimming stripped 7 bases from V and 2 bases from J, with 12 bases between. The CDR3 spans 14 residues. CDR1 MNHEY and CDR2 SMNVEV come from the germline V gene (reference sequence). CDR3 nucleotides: TGTGCCAGCACCCCCCGGTTTGCCTACAATGAGCAGTTCTTC. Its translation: CASTPRFAYNEQFF.

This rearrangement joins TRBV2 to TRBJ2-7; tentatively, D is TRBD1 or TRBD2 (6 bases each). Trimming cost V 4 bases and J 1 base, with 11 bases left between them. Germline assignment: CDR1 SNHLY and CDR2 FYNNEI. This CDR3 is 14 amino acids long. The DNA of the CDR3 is TGTGCCAGCAGTGTAGCGGACAGATCCTACGAGCAGTACTTC. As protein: CASSVADRSYEQYF.

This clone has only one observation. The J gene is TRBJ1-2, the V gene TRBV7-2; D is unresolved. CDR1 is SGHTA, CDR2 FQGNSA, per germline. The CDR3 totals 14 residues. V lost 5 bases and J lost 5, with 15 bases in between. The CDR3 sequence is CASSPGFLLYGYTF. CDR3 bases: TGTGCCAGCAGCCCCGGGTTCCTACTATATGGCTACACCTTC.

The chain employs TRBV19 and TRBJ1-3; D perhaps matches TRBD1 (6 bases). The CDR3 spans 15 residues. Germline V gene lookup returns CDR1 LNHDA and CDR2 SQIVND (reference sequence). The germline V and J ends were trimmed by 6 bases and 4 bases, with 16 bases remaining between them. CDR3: CASRNRGASGNTIYF. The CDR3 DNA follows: TGTGCCAGTAGGAACCGGGGGGCATCGGGAAACACCATATATTTT. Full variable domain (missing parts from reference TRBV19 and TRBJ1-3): DGGITQSPKYLFRKEGQNVTLSCEQNLNHDAMYWYRQDPGQGLRLIYYSQIVNDFQKGDIAEGYSVSREKKESFPLTVTSAQKNPTAFYLCASRNRGASGNTIYFGEGSWLTVV.

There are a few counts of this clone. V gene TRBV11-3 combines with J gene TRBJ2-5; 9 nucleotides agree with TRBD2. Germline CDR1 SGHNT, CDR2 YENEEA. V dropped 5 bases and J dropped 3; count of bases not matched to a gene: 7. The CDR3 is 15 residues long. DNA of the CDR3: TGTGCCAGCAGCCTACGACTAGCGGAAAAAGAGACCCAGTACTTC. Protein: CASSLRLAEKETQYF.

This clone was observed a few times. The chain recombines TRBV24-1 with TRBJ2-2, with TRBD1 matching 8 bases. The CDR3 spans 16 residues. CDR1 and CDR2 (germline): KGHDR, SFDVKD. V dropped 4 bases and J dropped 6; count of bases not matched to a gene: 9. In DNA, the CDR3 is TGTGCCACCAGTGACGTCGGACAGGGATCGGCCGGGGAGCTGTTTTTT. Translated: CATSDVGQGSAGELFF.

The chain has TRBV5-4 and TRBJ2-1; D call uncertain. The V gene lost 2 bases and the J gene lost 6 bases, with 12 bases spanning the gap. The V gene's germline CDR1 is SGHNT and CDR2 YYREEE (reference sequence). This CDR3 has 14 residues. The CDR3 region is CASSFKQAVNEQFF. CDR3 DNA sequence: TGTGCCAGCAGCTTTAAGCAGGCTGTCAATGAGCAGTTCTTC. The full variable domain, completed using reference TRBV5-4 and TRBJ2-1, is ETGVTQSPTHLIKTRGQQVTLRCSSQSGHNTVSWYQQALGQGPQFIFQYYREEENGRGNFPPRFSGLQFPNYSSELNVNALELDDSALYLCASSFKQAVNEQFFGPGTRLTVL.

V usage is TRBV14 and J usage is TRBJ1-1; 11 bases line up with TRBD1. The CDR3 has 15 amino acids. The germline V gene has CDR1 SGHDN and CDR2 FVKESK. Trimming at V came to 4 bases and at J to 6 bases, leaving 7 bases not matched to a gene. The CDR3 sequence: CASSPVGTGGAEAFF. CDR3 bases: TGTGCCAGCAGCCCTGTTGGGACAGGGGGAGCTGAAGCTTTCTTT.

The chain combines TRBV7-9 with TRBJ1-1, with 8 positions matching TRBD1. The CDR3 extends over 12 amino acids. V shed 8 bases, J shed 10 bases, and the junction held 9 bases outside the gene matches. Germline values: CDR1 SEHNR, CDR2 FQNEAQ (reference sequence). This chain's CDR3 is CASQTGELSAFF. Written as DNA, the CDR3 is TGTGCCAGCCAGACAGGGGAGTTATCAGCTTTCTTT.

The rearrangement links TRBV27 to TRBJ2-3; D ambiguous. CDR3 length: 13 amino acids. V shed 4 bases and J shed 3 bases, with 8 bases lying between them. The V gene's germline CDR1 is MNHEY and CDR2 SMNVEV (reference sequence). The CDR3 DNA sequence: TGTGCCAGCAGTTGGCTGGCTACAGATACGCAGTATTTT. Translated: CASSWLATDTQYF.

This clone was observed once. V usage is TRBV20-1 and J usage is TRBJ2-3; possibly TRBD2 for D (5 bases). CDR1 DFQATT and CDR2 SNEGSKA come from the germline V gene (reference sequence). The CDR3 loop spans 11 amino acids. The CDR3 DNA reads TGCAGGAGCGGATCCACAGATACGCAGTATTTT. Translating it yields CRSGSTDTQYF.

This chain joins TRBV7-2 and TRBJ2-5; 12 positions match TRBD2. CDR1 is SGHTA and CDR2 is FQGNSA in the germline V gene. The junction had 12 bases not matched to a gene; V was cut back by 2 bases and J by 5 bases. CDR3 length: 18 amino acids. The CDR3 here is CASSLILTSGSSGETQYF. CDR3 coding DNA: TGTGCCAGCAGCTTAATACTGACTAGCGGGAGTTCTGGGGAGACCCAGTACTTC.

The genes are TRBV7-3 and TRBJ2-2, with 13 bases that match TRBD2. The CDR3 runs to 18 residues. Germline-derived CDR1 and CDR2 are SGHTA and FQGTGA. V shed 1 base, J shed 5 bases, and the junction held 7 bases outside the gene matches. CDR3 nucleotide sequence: TGTGCCAGCAGCTTAAATGGGGGACTAGCGGGACGGACCGGGGAGCTGTTTTTT. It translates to CASSLNGGLAGRTGELFF. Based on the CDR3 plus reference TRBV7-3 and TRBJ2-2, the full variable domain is GAGVSQTPSNKVTEKGKYVELRCDPISGHTALYWYRQSLGQGPEFLIYFQGTGAADDSGLPNDRFFAVRPEGSVSTLKIQRTERGDSAVYLCASSLNGGLAGRTGELFFGEGSRLTVL.